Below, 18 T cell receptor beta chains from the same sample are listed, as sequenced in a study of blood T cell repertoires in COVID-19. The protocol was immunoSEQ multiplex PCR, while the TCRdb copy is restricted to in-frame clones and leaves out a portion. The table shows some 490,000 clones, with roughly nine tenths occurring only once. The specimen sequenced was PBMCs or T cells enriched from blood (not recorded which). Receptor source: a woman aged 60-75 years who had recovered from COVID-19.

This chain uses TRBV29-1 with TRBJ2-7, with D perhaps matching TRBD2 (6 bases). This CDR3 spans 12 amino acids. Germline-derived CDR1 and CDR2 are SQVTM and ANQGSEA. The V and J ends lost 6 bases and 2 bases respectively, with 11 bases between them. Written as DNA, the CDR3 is TGCAGCGTCCGACGGGGGACCTACGAGCAGTACTTC. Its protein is CSVRRGTYEQYF.

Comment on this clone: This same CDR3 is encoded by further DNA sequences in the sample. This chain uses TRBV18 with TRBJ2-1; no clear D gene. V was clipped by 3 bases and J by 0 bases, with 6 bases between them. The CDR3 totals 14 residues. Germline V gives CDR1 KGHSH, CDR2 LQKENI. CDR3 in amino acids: CASSPSSSYNEQFF. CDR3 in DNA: TGTGCCAGCTCACCGTCGAGCTCCTACAATGAGCAGTTCTTC.

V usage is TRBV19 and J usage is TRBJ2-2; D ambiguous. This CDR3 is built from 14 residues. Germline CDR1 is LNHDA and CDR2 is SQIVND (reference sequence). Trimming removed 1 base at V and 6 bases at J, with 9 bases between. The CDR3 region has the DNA TGTGCCAGTAGTATAGTGGTGACTGCCGGGGAGCTGTTTTTT. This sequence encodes CASSIVVTAGELFF.

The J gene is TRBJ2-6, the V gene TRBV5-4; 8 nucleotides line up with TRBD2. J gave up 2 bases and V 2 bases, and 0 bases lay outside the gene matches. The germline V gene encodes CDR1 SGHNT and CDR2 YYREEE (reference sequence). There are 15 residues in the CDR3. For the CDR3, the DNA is TGTGCCAGCAGCTTCGGGGGGGCTGGGGCCAACGTCCTGACTTTC. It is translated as CASSFGGAGANVLTF.

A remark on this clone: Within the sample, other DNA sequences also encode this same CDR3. The CDR3 loop reads CASRTGPYEQYF. For the CDR3, the DNA is TGTGCCAGCAGGACAGGTCCCTACGAGCAGTACTTC. The chain recombines TRBV2 with TRBJ2-7; possibly TRBD1 for D (6 bases). The V end was cut by 6 bases, the J end by 2 bases, with 8 bases between. Germline CDR1 is SNHLY and CDR2 is FYNNEI. The CDR3 runs to 12 residues.

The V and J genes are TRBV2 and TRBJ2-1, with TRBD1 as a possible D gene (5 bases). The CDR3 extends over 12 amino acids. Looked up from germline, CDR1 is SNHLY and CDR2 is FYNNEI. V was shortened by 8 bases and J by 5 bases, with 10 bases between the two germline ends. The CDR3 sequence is CASQTDDNEQFF. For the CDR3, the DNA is TGTGCCAGCCAGACAGATGACAATGAGCAGTTCTTC.

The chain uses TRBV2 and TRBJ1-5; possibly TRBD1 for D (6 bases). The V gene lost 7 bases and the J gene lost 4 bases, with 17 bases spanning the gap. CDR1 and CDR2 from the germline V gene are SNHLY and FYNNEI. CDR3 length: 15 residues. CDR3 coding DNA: TGTGCCAGCACCAGAGGGGGGGGGATAAATCAGCCCCAGCATTTT. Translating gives CASTRGGGINQPQHF.

CDR3 protein: CASIKPGHGMNEAFF. The CDR3 nucleotides are TGTGCCAGCATAAAGCCGGGACACGGAATGAATGAAGCTTTCTTT. The chain links TRBV6-6 to TRBJ1-1, with TRBD1 as a possible D gene (6 bases). Trimming took off 7 bases at V and 7 bases at J, with 22 bases between the two ends. This CDR3 has 15 amino acids. In germline, CDR1 is MNHNY, CDR2 SVGAGI (reference sequence).

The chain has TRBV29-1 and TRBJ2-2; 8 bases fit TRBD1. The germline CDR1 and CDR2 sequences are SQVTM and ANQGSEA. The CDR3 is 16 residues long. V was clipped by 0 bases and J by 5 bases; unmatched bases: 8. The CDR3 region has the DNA TGCAGCGTTGAAGATCTTGACAGGGGCGCGACCGGGGAGCTGTTTTTT. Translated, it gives CSVEDLDRGATGELFF.

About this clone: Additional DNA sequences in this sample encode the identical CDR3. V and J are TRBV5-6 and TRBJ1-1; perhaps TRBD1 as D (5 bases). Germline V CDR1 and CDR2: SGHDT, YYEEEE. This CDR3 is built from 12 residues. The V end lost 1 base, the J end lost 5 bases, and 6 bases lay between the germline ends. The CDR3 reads CASSLSGTEAFF. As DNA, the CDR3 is TGTGCCAGCAGCTTGTCAGGGACTGAAGCTTTCTTT.

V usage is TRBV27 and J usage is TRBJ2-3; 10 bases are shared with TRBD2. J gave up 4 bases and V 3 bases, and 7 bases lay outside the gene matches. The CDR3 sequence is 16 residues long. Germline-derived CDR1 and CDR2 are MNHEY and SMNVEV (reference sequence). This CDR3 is CASSLKAGGRADTQYF. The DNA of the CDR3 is TGTGCCAGCAGTTTGAAAGCGGGGGGGCGGGCAGATACGCAGTATTTT.

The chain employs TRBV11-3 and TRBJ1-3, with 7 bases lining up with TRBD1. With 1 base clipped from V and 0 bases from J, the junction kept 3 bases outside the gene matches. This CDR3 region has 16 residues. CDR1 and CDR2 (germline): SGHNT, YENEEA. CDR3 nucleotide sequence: TGTGCCAGCAGCTTAGTGGCAGGGGGCTCTGGAAACACCATATATTTT. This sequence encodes CASSLVAGGSGNTIYF.

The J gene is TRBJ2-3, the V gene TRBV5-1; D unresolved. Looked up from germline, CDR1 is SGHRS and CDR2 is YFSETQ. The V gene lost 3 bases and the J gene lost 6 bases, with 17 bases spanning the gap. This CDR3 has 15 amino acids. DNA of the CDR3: TGCGCCAGCAGCTCCTACAGTCATTTATCGGATACGCAGTATTTT. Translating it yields CASSSYSHLSDTQYF.

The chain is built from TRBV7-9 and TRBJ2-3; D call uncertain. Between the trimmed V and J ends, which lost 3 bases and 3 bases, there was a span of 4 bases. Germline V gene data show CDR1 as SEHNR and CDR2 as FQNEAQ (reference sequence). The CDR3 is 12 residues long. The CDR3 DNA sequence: TGTGCCAGCAGCTTCCCGACAGATACGCAGTATTTT. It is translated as CASSFPTDTQYF.

The CDR3 reads CASSARQTYEQYV. CDR3 in DNA: TGTGCCAGCAGCGCGCGACAGACCTACGAGCAGTACGTC. This chain uses TRBV7-8 with TRBJ2-7, with D tentatively TRBD1 (5 bases). The V and J ends lost 5 bases and 2 bases respectively, with 10 bases between them. The germline CDR1 and CDR2 sequences are SGHVS and FQNEAQ. The CDR3 is made up of 13 amino acids.

CDR3 residues: CASSQDSLGGDGYTF. Here the CDR3 DNA reads TGTGCCAGCAGCCAAGATTCTTTGGGGGGGGACGGCTACACCTTC. The genes are TRBV4-2 and TRBJ1-2; TRBD1 might be the D (5 bases). With 0 bases removed from V and 8 bases from J, the gap between germline ends came to 16 bases. CDR1 LGHNA and CDR2 YNFKEQ come from the germline V gene. The CDR3 has 15 amino acids.

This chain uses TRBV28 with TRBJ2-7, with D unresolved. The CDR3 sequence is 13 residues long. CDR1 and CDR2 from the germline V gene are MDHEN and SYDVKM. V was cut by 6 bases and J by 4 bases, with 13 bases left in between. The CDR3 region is CASSPLYSYEQYF. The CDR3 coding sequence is TGTGCCAGCAGCCCCCTGTACAGTTACGAGCAGTACTTC.

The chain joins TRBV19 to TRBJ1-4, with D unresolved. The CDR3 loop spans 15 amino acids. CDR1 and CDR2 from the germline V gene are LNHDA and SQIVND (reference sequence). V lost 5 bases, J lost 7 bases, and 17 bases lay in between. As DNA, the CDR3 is TGTGCCAGTAGTCAAGGAGACGGACTGGGTGAAAAACTGTTTTTT. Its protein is CASSQGDGLGEKLFF.